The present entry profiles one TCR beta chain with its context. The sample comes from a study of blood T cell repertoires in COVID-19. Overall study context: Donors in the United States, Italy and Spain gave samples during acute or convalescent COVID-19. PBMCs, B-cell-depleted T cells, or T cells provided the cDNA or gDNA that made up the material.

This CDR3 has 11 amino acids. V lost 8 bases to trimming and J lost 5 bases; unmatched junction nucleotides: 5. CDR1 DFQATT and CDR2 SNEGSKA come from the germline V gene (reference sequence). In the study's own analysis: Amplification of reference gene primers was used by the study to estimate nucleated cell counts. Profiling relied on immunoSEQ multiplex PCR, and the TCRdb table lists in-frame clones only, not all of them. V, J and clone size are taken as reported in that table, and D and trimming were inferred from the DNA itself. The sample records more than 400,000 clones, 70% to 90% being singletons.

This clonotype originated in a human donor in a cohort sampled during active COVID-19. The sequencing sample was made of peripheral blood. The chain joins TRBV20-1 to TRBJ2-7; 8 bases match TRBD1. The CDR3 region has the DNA TGCAGTACCCAGGGGGCCCACGAGCAGTACTTC. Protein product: CSTQGAHEQYF.